The 26 T cell receptor beta chains presented below share a single source sample, sequenced in a study of blood T cell repertoires in COVID-19. Sequencing was performed with immunoSEQ multiplex PCR; in TCRdb, only in-frame clones are kept and a portion is missing. The repertoire holds roughly 100,000 clones, with around 86% as singletons. Source material: peripheral blood. These receptors originate from a man older than 75 with acute or convalescent COVID-19.

The CDR3: CASSPAPRAYEQYF. The CDR3 bases are TGTGCCAGCAGTCCCGCCCCTCGAGCCTACGAGCAGTACTTC. This chain uses TRBV28 with TRBJ2-7, with D uncertain. V gave up 5 bases and J gave up 2 bases, with 13 bases separating them. The CDR3 covers 14 residues. CDR1 is MDHEN, CDR2 SYDVKM, per germline.

As DNA, the CDR3 is TGTGCCACCCTCTTACGAGGTTTGAACACTGAAGCTTTCTTT. Translation: CATLLRGLNTEAFF. This chain joins TRBV28 and TRBJ1-1; D gene unclear. CDR3 size: 14 residues. Trimming left V 10 bases short and J 0 bases short, with 15 bases between. The V gene's germline CDR1 is MDHEN and CDR2 SYDVKM.

The chain is built from TRBV5-1 and TRBJ1-2; TRBD1 matches 7 bases. Per the germline V gene, CDR1 is SGHRS and CDR2 is YFSETQ. This CDR3 is 14 amino acids long. V trimming: 3 bases; J trimming: 4 bases; junction bases outside the gene matches: 6. The CDR3 sequence is CASSSDRDSYGYTF. In DNA, the CDR3 is TGCGCCAGCAGCTCCGACAGGGATTCCTATGGCTACACCTTC.

The rearrangement joins TRBV19 to TRBJ1-1, with 7 bases lining up with TRBD1. This CDR3 is built from 16 residues. Germline assignment: CDR1 LNHDA and CDR2 SQIVND (reference sequence). The ends lost 7 bases at V and 6 bases at J; junction bases unmatched: 17. Written as DNA, the CDR3 is TGTGCCAGTACCTTGATGCCGGGACAGTTTATCCCTGAAGCTTTCTTT. Translating gives CASTLMPGQFIPEAFF.

The V gene is TRBV29-1, the J gene TRBJ2-3, with D possibly TRBD1 on 6 matching bases. The ends were cut back, 6 bases at V and 2 bases at J, with 12 bases in the middle. Germline V gene sequence: CDR1 SQVTM, CDR2 ANQGSEA. CDR3 length: 13 residues. The CDR3 bases are TGCAGCGTAACGGGACACCTCACAGATACGCAGTATTTT. This gives the protein CSVTGHLTDTQYF.

The chain has TRBV6-1 and TRBJ1-4, with D maybe TRBD1 (5 bases). Germline V lookup: CDR1 MNHNS, CDR2 SASEGT. Trimming removed 3 bases from V and 0 bases from J, with 11 bases in between. CDR3 size: 16 residues. The CDR3 DNA reads as TGTGCCAGCAGTGAGTACAGGCTCGCAACTAATGAAAAACTGTTTTTT. Its protein product is CASSEYRLATNEKLFF.

The chain employs TRBV5-1 and TRBJ1-6, with 9 bases aligning to TRBD1. This CDR3 is 15 amino acids long. In germline, CDR1 is SGHRS, CDR2 YFSETQ. V dropped 4 bases and J dropped 3; count of bases not matched to a gene: 2. CDR3 bases: TGCGCCAGCAGCCCGACAGGGGGCTATAATTCACCCCTCCACTTT. This encodes CASSPTGGYNSPLHF.

The rearrangement joins TRBV5-1 to TRBJ1-1; perhaps TRBD1 as D (5 bases). V was clipped by 5 bases and J by 3 bases, with 11 bases between them. Germline V gene lookup returns CDR1 SGHRS and CDR2 YFSETQ. The CDR3 length is 13 residues. The CDR3 sequence is CASSLAGYTEAFF. In DNA form, the CDR3 reads TGCGCCAGCAGTCTGGCAGGGTACACTGAAGCTTTCTTT.

The chain joins TRBV4-1 to TRBJ1-4, with D possibly being TRBD1 (5 bases). The CDR3 spans 15 residues. From germline, CDR1 is MGHRA and CDR2 YSYEKL. V was pared by 1 base and J by 7 bases, with 13 bases between. CDR3 amino acids: CASSQGVQGGEKLFF. CDR3 DNA sequence: TGCGCCAGCAGCCAAGGGGTCCAGGGCGGTGAAAAACTGTTTTTT.

The rearrangement uses TRBV7-2 and TRBJ1-2, with D perhaps TRBD1 (6 bases). CDR3 length: 16 amino acids. Germline V gene data show CDR1 as SGHTA and CDR2 as FQGNSA. The V gene lost 1 base and the J gene lost 7 bases, with 19 bases spanning the gap. In DNA form, the CDR3 reads TGTGCCAGCAGCTTAGGCCCGACAGGAAAACTCGGTGGCTACACCTTC. It is translated as CASSLGPTGKLGGYTF.

This clone was seen a handful of times. The V call is TRBV5-5, the J call TRBJ1-5; D call uncertain. Germline lookup yields CDR1 SGHKS and CDR2 YYEKEE (reference sequence). Trimming cost V 0 bases and J 0 bases, with 13 bases left between them. This CDR3 spans 17 amino acids. The CDR3 region has the DNA TGTGCCAGCAGCTTGGACGAGGCTCATTATAGCAATCAGCCCCAGCATTTT. It translates to CASSLDEAHYSNQPQHF.

This clone was seen just once. The chain combines TRBV27 with TRBJ1-6; D gene ambiguous. The V end was cut by 1 base, the J end by 6 bases, with 7 bases between. This CDR3 spans 14 amino acids. CDR1 MNHEY and CDR2 SMNVEV come from the germline V gene (reference sequence). The CDR3 reads CASSLWAGNSPLHF. CDR3 nucleotides: TGTGCCAGCAGTTTATGGGCTGGTAATTCACCCCTCCACTTT.

The chain couples TRBV21-1 to TRBJ2-1; the table's D call, TRBD1, has no DNA check behind it. TRBV21-1 is listed as a pseudogene. The CDR3 covers 16 residues. CDR3 loop: CASSKAWDRGYNEQFF. The CDR3 nucleotides are TGTGCCAGCAGCAAAGCTTGGGACAGGGGATACAATGAGCAGTTCTTC.

This chain connects TRBV19 to TRBJ1-1; D is undetermined. This CDR3 is built from 15 residues. Germline CDR1 and CDR2: LNHDA and SQIVND (reference sequence). V was cut by 3 bases and J by 1 base, with 12 bases left in between. The CDR3, as DNA: TGTGCCAGTAGTATTGGTACCAGGTGGAACACTGAAGCTTTCTTT. This sequence encodes CASSIGTRWNTEAFF. The full variable domain, completed using reference TRBV19 and TRBJ1-1, is DGGITQSPKYLFRKEGQNVTLSCEQNLNHDAMYWYRQDPGQGLRLIYYSQIVNDFQKGDIAEGYSVSREKKESFPLTVTSAQKNPTAFYLCASSIGTRWNTEAFFGQGTRLTVV.

This chain joins TRBV6-5 and TRBJ2-3; the match to TRBD2 covers 8 bases. V dropped 2 bases and J dropped 3; count of bases not matched to a gene: 4. The CDR3 covers 15 residues. From germline, CDR1 is MNHEY and CDR2 SVGAGI. The DNA of the CDR3 is TGTGCCAGCAGTTACCCCAGCGGGAGTACAGATACGCAGTATTTT. As protein: CASSYPSGSTDTQYF.

This sequence joins TRBV6-5 and TRBJ2-1; D ambiguous. The CDR3 spans 15 residues. The germline CDR1 and CDR2 sequences are MNHEY and SVGAGI. V was shortened by 4 bases and J by 7 bases, with 17 bases between the two germline ends. This chain's CDR3 is CASSFFQQIGNEQFF. CDR3 sequence (DNA): TGTGCCAGCAGTTTTTTTCAGCAGATCGGGAATGAGCAGTTCTTC.

The chain carries TRBV11-2 and TRBJ1-2; 8 nucleotides match TRBD1. This CDR3 contains 13 residues. V trimming: 6 bases; J trimming: 5 bases; junction bases outside the gene matches: 5. Germline V gene lookup returns CDR1 SGHAT and CDR2 FQNNGV. The CDR3 loop reads CASRFTGGYGYTF. The CDR3 DNA sequence: TGTGCCAGCAGATTTACAGGGGGATATGGCTACACCTTC.

This clone was observed a handful of times. The chain employs TRBV27 and TRBJ2-3, with D possibly TRBD2 on 5 matching bases. The V end was cut by 5 bases, the J end by 3 bases, with 15 bases between. From germline, CDR1 is MNHEY and CDR2 SMNVEV (reference sequence). CDR3 size: 15 residues. The chain's CDR3 is CASSTRPIATDTQYF. As DNA, the CDR3 is TGTGCCAGCAGTACCCGGCCTATAGCGACAGATACGCAGTATTTT.

The chain couples TRBV7-9 to TRBJ1-1, with 7 positions matching TRBD1. The J segment lost 3 bases and the V segment lost 5 bases, leaving 3 bases of the junction unmatched. This CDR3 has 13 residues. CDR1 is SEHNR and CDR2 is FQNEAQ in the germline V gene (reference sequence). This CDR3 is CASSRQGHTEAFF. CDR3 nucleotides: TGTGCCAGCAGCCGACAGGGTCACACTGAAGCTTTCTTT.

This rearrangement joins TRBV28 to TRBJ1-2, with D tentatively TRBD1 (5 bases). Germline-derived CDR1 and CDR2 are MDHEN and SYDVKM. V dropped 2 bases and J dropped 8 bases, with 15 bases sitting between them. CDR3 length equals 14 residues. The CDR3 DNA reads as TGTGCCAGCAGTTTAAATGGGGCGCATTCGGGCTACACCTTC. Translation gives CASSLNGAHSGYTF.

This chain uses TRBV19 with TRBJ1-5, with 8 nucleotides matching TRBD1. The germline CDR1 and CDR2 sequences are LNHDA and SQIVND (reference sequence). V lost 3 bases, J lost 4 bases, and 8 bases stayed unmatched. CDR3 length: 16 amino acids. CDR3 residues: CASSIAQGARNQPQHF. The CDR3 nucleotides are TGTGCCAGTAGTATTGCCCAGGGGGCAAGGAATCAGCCCCAGCATTTT.

The table lists this clone with a count of one. The chain couples TRBV6-5 to TRBJ2-5, with a possible D match to TRBD2 (5 bases). From germline, CDR1 is MNHEY and CDR2 SVGAGI. Trimming shortened V by 6 bases and J by 5 bases, and 19 bases separated the two germline ends. The CDR3 totals 15 residues. This CDR3 reads CASSSWTARRETQYF. In nucleotides, the CDR3 is TGTGCCAGCAGCTCCTGGACCGCCCGGAGGGAGACCCAGTACTTC.

The chain joins TRBV25-1 to TRBJ2-1, with 7 bases fitting TRBD2. The CDR3 totals 17 residues. V shed 7 bases, J shed 4 bases, and the junction held 16 bases outside the gene matches. The V gene's germline CDR1 is MGHDK and CDR2 SYGVNS. DNA for the CDR3: TGTGCCAGCACCCCGAGGTCGGGGCTAGCGGCTTACAATGAGCAGTTCTTC. Translated: CASTPRSGLAAYNEQFF. The entire variable domain, with the rest obtained from reference TRBV25-1 and TRBJ2-1, is as follows: EADIYQTPRYLVIGTGKKITLECSQTMGHDKMYWYQQDPGMELHLIHYSYGVNSTEKGDLSSESTVSRIRTEHFPLTLESARPSHTSQYLCASTPRSGLAAYNEQFFGPGTRLTVL.

The chain has TRBV3-1 (or the pseudogene TRBV3-2) and TRBJ2-2; tentatively, D is TRBD2 (6 bases). CDR1 is LGHDT, CDR2 YNNKEL, per germline (reference sequence). The CDR3 has 15 amino acids. V was pared by 1 base and J by 1 base, with 7 bases between. CDR3 residues: CASSQGSGNTGELFF. CDR3 nucleotide sequence: TGTGCCAGCAGCCAAGGTAGCGGGAACACCGGGGAGCTGTTTTTT.

This clone appeared a single time. V and J are TRBV28 and TRBJ1-5; TRBD1 might be the D (6 bases). This CDR3 spans 15 amino acids. Trimming shortened V by 3 bases and J by 2 bases, and 11 bases separated the two germline ends. Germline CDR1 and CDR2: MDHEN and SYDVKM. In DNA, the CDR3 is TGTGCCAGCAGTTTCGGTGGGGGCGGCAATCAGCCCCAGCATTTT. Its translation is CASSFGGGGNQPQHF.

The chain uses TRBV28 and TRBJ1-5, with 9 bases fitting TRBD1. The CDR3 runs to 16 residues. Trimming took 8 bases from V and 4 from J; bases not matched to a gene: 12. Germline V gives CDR1 MDHEN, CDR2 SYDVKM. CDR3 sequence: CASHFTGGPRNQPQHF. The DNA of the CDR3 is TGTGCCAGCCATTTTACAGGGGGCCCCAGGAATCAGCCCCAGCATTTT.